This T cell receptor beta chain was captured by sequencing in a study of T cells after yellow fever vaccination. On the study more broadly: Researchers used SMART-Seq v4 Ultra Low Input to prepare fractions that had low cell numbers. Regarding the study as a whole: Highly abundant clonotypes carried over from the bulk population could end up in FACS-sorted repertoires as contaminants. Most primary-vaccination clones reappeared after the booster (about 95% CD4, about 88% CD8).

This clonotype was observed at least ten times. The antigen remains unidentified. The study made its TCR cDNA through 5'RACE template switching. That step introduced a universal primer site along with UMIs. TCRdb called the 5' RACE reads again in MiXCR, with one record for every CDR3 protein. The table records about 29,000 distinct CDR3 sequences, about 5% of them present only once. The specimen was CD8+ T cells sorted from PBMCs, collected 10 days after the yellow fever booster vaccination. The sequence was obtained from a man younger than 45 who received the YFV17D yellow fever vaccine.

CDR3 amino acids: CASSFTGSYNEQFF. As DNA, the CDR3 is TGTGCCAGCAGTTTTACGGGGTCCTACAATGAGCAGTTCTTC. The chain couples TRBV12-3 or TRBV12-4 to TRBJ2-1; possibly TRBD2 for D (5 bases). The CDR3 is 14 amino acids. V dropped 3 bases and J dropped 1 base, with 7 bases sitting between them.